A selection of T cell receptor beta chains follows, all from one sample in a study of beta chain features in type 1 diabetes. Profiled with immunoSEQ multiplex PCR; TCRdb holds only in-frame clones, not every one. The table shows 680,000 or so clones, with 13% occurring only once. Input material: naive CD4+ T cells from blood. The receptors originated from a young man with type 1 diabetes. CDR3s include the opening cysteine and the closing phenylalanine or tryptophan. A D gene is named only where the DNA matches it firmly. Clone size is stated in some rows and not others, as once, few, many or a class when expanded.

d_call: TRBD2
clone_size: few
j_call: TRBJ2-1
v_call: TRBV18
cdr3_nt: TGTGCCAGCTCACCTCCGAGCGGGGGGTCGTTAGGAGAGCAGTTCTTC
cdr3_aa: CASSPPSGGSLGEQFF

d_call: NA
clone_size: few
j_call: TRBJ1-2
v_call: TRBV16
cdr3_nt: TGTGCCAGCAGCCAATCAGAGGTTTATGGCTACACCTTC
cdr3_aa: CASSQSEVYGYTF

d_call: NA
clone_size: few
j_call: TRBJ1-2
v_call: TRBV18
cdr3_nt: TGTGCCAGCTCCCGAGAAGAGGATTCCTATGGCTACACCTTC
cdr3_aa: CASSREEDSYGYTF

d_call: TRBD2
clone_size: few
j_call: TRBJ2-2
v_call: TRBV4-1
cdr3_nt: TGCGCCAGCAGCAGCGGGGGGACGAACACCGGGGAGCTGTTTTTT
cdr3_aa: CASSSGGTNTGELFF

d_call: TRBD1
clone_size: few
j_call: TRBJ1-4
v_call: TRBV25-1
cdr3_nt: TGTGCCAGCAGTGAAGGCATACAGGGGCGTTGGGAAAAACTGTTTTTT
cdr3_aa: CASSEGIQGRWEKLFF

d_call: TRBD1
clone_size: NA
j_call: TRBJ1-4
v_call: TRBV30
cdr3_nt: TGTGCCGGGTGGGGACAGGCTCAACTAGGGGAAAAACTGTTTTTT
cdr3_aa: CAGWGQAQLGEKLFF

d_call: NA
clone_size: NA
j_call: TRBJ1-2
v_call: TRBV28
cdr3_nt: TGTGCCAGCAGGAACTCAGTGGATGGCTACACCTTC
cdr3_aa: CASRNSVDGYTF

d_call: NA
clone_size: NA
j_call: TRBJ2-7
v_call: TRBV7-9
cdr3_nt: TGTGCCAGCAGCCCCTGGGGGACCCAAGCCCGCGAGCAGTACTTC
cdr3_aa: CASSPWGTQAREQYF

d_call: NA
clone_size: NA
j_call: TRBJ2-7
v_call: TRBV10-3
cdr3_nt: TGTGCCATCACAGCGGGTAACGAGCAGTACTTC
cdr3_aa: CAITAGNEQYF

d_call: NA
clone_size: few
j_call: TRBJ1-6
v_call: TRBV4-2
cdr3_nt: TGTGCCAGCAGCCAAGTGGGGGTTGGCTCACCCCTCCACTTT
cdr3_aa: CASSQVGVGSPLHF

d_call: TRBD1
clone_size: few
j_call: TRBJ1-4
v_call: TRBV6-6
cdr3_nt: TGTGCCAGCAGTGACAGGGGCGAGGAAAAACTGTTTTTT
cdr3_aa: CASSDRGEEKLFF

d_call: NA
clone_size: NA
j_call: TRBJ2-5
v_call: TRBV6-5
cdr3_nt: TGTGCCAGCAGTTACCCTGTCGGGCAGGCCCAAGAGACCCAGTACTTC
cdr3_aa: CASSYPVGQAQETQYF

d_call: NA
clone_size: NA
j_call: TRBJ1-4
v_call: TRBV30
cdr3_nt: TGTGCCTGGAGTTCCACCACTAATGAAAAACTGTTTTTT
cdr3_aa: CAWSSTTNEKLFF

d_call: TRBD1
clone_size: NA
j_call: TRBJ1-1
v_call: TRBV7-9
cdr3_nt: TGTGCCAGCAGCTTTTGGACAGGGGGCACGAACACTGAAGCTTTCTTT
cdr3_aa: CASSFWTGGTNTEAFF

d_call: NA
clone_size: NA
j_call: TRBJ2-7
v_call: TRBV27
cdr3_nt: TGTGCCAGCAGTTTCCCCGGGAACACCTACGAGCAGTACTTC
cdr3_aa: CASSFPGNTYEQYF

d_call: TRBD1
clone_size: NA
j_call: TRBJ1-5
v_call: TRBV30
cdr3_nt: TGTGCCTGGACCGAGGGACAGGGGGAACAGCCCCAGCATTTT
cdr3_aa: CAWTEGQGEQPQHF

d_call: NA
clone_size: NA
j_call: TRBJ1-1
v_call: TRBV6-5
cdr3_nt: TGTGCCAGCAGTTACTCGGTCCTTGGGGGCACTGAAGCTTTCTTT
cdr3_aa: CASSYSVLGGTEAFF

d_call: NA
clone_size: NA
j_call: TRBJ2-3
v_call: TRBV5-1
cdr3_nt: TGCGCCAGCTTGGAGGGGTACAGCAGAGGGGATACGCAGTATTTT
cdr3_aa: CASLEGYSRGDTQYF

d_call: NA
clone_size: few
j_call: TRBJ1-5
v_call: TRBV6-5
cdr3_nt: TGTGCCAGCAGTCCCTCAGACACCGATCAGCCCCAGCATTTT
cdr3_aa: CASSPSDTDQPQHF

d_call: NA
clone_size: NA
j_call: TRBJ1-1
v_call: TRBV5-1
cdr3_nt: TGCGCCAGCAGCTTGGGGTCCCCTGAAGCTTTCTTT
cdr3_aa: CASSLGSPEAFF

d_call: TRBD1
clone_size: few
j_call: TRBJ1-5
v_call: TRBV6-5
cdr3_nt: TGTGCCAGCAGTTACTCGAGAGGGGGCGCGGATCAGCCCCAGCATTTT
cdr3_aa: CASSYSRGGADQPQHF

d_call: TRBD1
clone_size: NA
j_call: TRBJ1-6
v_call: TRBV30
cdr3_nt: TGTGCCTCCGCGGGACAGGGTAATTCACCCCTCCACTTT
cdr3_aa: CASAGQGNSPLHF

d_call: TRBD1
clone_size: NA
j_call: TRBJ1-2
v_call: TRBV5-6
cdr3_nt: TGTGCCAGCAGCGAACAGGGGTCCTATGGCTACACCTTC
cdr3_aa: CASSEQGSYGYTF

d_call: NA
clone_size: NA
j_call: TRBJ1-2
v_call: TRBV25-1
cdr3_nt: TGTGCCACCCATCGGGTGTACTATGGCTACACCTTC
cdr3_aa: CATHRVYYGYTF

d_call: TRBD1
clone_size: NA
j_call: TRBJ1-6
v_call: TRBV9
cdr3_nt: TGTGCCAGCAGCGTAGATGGGACAGAGTTTTCACCCCTCCACTTT
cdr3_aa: CASSVDGTEFSPLHF

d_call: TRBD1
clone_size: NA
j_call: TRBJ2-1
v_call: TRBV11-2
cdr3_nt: TGTGCCAGCAGCTTAGTGGGACAGGGGTATCCCTACAATGAGCAGTTCTTC
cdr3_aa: CASSLVGQGYPYNEQFF

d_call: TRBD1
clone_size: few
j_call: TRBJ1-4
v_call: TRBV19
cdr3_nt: TGTGCCAGTAGCCGGCAACCCAGACAGGGTGATGAAAAACTGTTTTTT
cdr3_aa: CASSRQPRQGDEKLFF

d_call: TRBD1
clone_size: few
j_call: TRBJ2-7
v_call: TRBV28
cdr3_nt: TGTGCCAGCACCTTTGACAGGGGGTACGAGCAGTACTTC
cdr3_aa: CASTFDRGYEQYF

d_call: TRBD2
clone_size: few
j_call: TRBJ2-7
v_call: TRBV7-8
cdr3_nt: TGTGCCAGCAGGTTGACTAGCGGGGCCTCCTACGAGCAGTACTTC
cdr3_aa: CASRLTSGASYEQYF

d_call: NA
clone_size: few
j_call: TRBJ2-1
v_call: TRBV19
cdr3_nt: TGTGCCAGTATAGATAGGAGCTCCTACAATGAGCAGTTCTTC
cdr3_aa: CASIDRSSYNEQFF

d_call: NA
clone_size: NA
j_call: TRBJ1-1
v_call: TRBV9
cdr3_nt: TGTGCCAGCAGCGTAGAGGGCAGTGAAGCTTTCTTT
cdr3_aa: CASSVEGSEAFF

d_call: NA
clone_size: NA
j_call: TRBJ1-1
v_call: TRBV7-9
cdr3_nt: TGTGCCAGCAGCTTGGACAGGAACACTGAAGCTTTCTTT
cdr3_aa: CASSLDRNTEAFF

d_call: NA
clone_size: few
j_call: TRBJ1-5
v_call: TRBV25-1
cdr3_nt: TGTGCCAGCATGGGCAGGGGCCCCTATCAGCCCCAGCATTTT
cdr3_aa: CASMGRGPYQPQHF

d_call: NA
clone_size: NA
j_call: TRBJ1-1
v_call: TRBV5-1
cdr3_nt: TGCGCCAGCAGCTTGCAAGGGGACACTGAAGCTTTCTTT
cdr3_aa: CASSLQGDTEAFF

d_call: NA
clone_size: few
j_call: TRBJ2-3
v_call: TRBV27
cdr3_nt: TGTGCCAGCACCCCGCACCGGGTGGCGGATACGCAGTATTTT
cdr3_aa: CASTPHRVADTQYF

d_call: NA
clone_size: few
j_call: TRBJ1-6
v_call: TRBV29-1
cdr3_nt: TGCAGCGTTGGAAGGCCGAGTAATTCACCCCTCCACTTT
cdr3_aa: CSVGRPSNSPLHF

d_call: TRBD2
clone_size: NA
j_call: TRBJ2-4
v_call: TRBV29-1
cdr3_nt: TGCAGCGCCCAAGGTCTAGCGGGGGGCGAGGGGAACATTCAGTACTTC
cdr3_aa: CSAQGLAGGEGNIQYF

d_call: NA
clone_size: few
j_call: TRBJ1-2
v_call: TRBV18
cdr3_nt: TGTGCCAGCTCACCGACAGGAGAGCAAGTTATAAGTGGCTACACCTTC
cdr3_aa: CASSPTGEQVISGYTF

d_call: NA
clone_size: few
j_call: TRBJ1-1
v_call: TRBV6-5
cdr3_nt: TGTGCCAGCAGTGAAAGGGGTCAGAACACTGAAGCTTTCTTT
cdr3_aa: CASSERGQNTEAFF

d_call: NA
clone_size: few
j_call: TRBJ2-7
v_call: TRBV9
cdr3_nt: TGTGCCAGCAGCGTAGATAGAGGCGAGCAGTACTTC
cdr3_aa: CASSVDRGEQYF

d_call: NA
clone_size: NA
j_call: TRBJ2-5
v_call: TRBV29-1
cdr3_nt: TGCAGCGGAAGGGTCCTACAGACCCAGTACTTC
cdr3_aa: CSGRVLQTQYF

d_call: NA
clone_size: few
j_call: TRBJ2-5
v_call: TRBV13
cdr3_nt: TGTGCCAGCAGCCCCCGGTTAAGGGAGACCCAGTACTTC
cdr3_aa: CASSPRLRETQYF

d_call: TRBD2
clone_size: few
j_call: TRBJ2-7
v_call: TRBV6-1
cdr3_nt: TGTGCCAGCAGTGAAGCCGGGACTAGCGGGACCTACGAGCAGTACTTC
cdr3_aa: CASSEAGTSGTYEQYF

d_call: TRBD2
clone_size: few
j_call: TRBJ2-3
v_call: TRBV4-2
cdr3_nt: TGTGCCAGCAGTCCCGGGACTAGCGGGGGAACAGATACGCAGTATTTT
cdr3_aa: CASSPGTSGGTDTQYF

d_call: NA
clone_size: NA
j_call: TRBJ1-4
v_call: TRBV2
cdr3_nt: TGTGCCAGACAGGGTGGTACTAATGAAAAACTGTTTTTT
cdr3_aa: CARQGGTNEKLFF

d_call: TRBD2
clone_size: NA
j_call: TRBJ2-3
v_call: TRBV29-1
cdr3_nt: TGCAGCGGCGGGACTAGCGGGGCAGATACGCAGTATTTT
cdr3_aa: CSGGTSGADTQYF

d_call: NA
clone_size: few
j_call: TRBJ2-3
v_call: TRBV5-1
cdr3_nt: TGCGCCAGCAGCTCGACGGGGGGCAGCACAGATACGCAGTATTTT
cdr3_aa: CASSSTGGSTDTQYF

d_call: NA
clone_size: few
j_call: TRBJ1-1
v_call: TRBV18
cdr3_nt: TGTGCCAGCTCACAACAGACAAGGGAAGCTTTCTTT
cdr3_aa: CASSQQTREAFF